This T cell receptor (beta chain) is drawn from a study of T-cell reconstitution after alpha-beta-depleted transplantation in children (dated by TCRdb to the mid-2010s). A note on the overall study: T-cell immune reconstitution after TCRalphabeta/CD19-depleted allogeneic hematopoietic cell transplantation in children was quantitatively tracked in the study by means of TCR repertoire profiling. The research as a whole found: Hyperexpanded clone frequencies declined over subsequent months; after one year, T-cell counts and TCRbeta diversity were mostly attributed to newly produced T cells. The high TCRbeta diversity at day 60 in some patients was ascribed to recipient T cells and intrathymic progenitors that had survived conditioning. The apparently early recovery of alphabetaT-cell counts about two months after transplant reportedly depended on only several hundred rapidly expanded clones that came from non-depleted graft cells.

The treatment or condition label of this sample denotes: allogeneic hematopoietic cell transplantation with graft depleted of TCRalphabeta T cells and CD19 B cells. The transplant recipients were children given TCRalphabeta/CD19-depleted allogeneic hematopoietic cell grafts. This clonotype was found many times. Its antigen is unknown. Per-base qualities were not stored, and no clone one base away is much larger. The library was made by PCR. Reads for this sample came from an Illumina HiSeq 2500. To normalize quantification of the TCRbeta repertoire, the TCR libraries were built with molecular barcoding that relied on unique molecular identifiers. The public reads were reanalyzed by TCRdb: fastp trimming at Q25, MiXCR alignment, in-frame beta chains only. Every entry covers one CDR3 protein and lists the most common genes and DNA from its rows. In all, the sample holds roughly 240,000 distinct CDR3 sequences, and around 8% of those were seen once. Less than 8% of the sample belongs to the ten largest clones.

Trimming accounts for 6 bases at V and 2 bases at J, while the number of junction bases matched to no gene is 13. Spanning cysteine to phenylalanine, the CDR3 consists of 16 amino acids. Just CDR3 DNA is preserved here, 48 bases in frame from base 1. The germline V gene gives CDR1 as MNHEY and CDR2 as SVGAGI. Sample: PBMCs, mostly from graft donor cells, taken 180 days after TCRalphabeta/CD19-depleted stem cell transplant. This receptor was obtained from a male patient younger than 18 who had a stem cell transplant for acute lymphoblastic leukemia, so the T cells may come from the graft donor. The chain is assembled from TRBV6-5 and TRBJ2-7, with 7 bases in between that match TRBD2. CDR3 loop: CASSLTSDTTPYEQYF. The DNA is TGTGCCAGCAGCTTAACTAGCGATACAACCCCCTACGAGCAGTACTTC.